The 7 T cell receptor beta chains listed next were all sequenced from one sample in a study of neurological immune-mediated disorders. In TCRdb, the 5' RACE reads were re-called with MiXCR into one record per CDR3 protein. The profile shows approximately 82,000 distinct CDR3 sequences, around 13% of them singletons. The time point: longitudinal time-point 2. Sequenced material: PBMCs. These receptors were collected from a female donor with HTLV-1-associated myelopathy (HAM/TSP).

This clonotype came up many times. The chain carries TRBV6-1 and TRBJ1-2; perhaps TRBD1 as D (5 bases). The V gene's germline CDR1 is MNHNS and CDR2 SASEGT. This CDR3 contains 13 residues. V was clipped by 4 bases and J by 1 base, with 7 bases between them. The CDR3 coding sequence is TGTGCCAGCAGTGTGGACAATAACTATGGCTACACCTTC. Protein: CASSVDNNYGYTF.

This clonotype showed up many times. The CDR3 coding sequence is TGTGCCCGGGACACTGGGGGGGCCAACGTCCTGACTTTC. Translating gives CARDTGGANVLTF. This chain connects TRBV30 to TRBJ2-6; maybe TRBD1 (6 bases). V was cut by 8 bases and J by 4 bases, with 12 bases left in between. The CDR3 sequence is 13 residues long. CDR1 and CDR2 from the germline V gene are GTSNPN and SVGIG (reference sequence).

In this sample, this clonotype turned up many times. The CDR3 DNA sequence: TGTGCCAGCAGCTTTGGGACTTCCAGCTCTGGGGCCAACGTCCTGACTTTC. It translates to CASSFGTSSSGANVLTF. This rearrangement joins TRBV28 to TRBJ2-6; D is possibly TRBD2 (6 bases). Trimming left V 6 bases short and J 0 bases short, with 15 bases between. The CDR3 extends over 17 amino acids. CDR1 MDHEN and CDR2 SYDVKM come from the germline V gene.

This clonotype has a count of ten or more. The V call is TRBV6-5, the J call TRBJ2-4; TRBD2 might be the D (5 bases). Trimming removed 3 bases from V and 3 bases from J, with 15 bases in between. Germline V gene data show CDR1 as MNHEY and CDR2 as SVGAGI. This CDR3 comprises 16 residues. CDR3 DNA sequence: TGTGCCAGCAGTTATACGGCAACGGGGAACAAAAACATTCAGTACTTC. Its protein is CASSYTATGNKNIQYF.

This clonotype was counted only a few times. The gene calls are TRBV19 and TRBJ1-1; no reliable D call. CDR1 and CDR2 (germline): LNHDA, SQIVND (reference sequence). The CDR3 has 13 residues. Trimming took off 7 bases at V and 0 bases at J, with 9 bases between the two ends. The CDR3 here is CASKGRMNTEAFF. In DNA, the CDR3 is TGTGCCAGTAAGGGCAGAATGAACACTGAAGCTTTCTTT. The full variable domain, rest sourced from reference TRBV19 and TRBJ1-1, is DGGITQSPKYLFRKEGQNVTLSCEQNLNHDAMYWYRQDPGQGLRLIYYSQIVNDFQKGDIAEGYSVSREKKESFPLTVTSAQKNPTAFYLCASKGRMNTEAFFGQGTRLTVV.

In this sample, this clonotype is medium-sized. In nucleotides, the CDR3 is TGCAGTGCTACTAGAAGGTTGCGGACAGATACGCAGTATTTT. Encoded protein: CSATRRLRTDTQYF. This chain joins TRBV20-1 and TRBJ2-3; no firm D call. Germline CDR1 reads DFQATT; CDR2 reads SNEGSKA (reference sequence). The CDR3 contains 14 residues. Trimming shortened V by 4 bases and J by 3 bases, and 14 bases separated the two germline ends.

This clonotype was observed at least ten times. The V gene is TRBV7-2, the J gene TRBJ1-1; the D is unclear. Germline V gene lookup returns CDR1 SGHTA and CDR2 FQGNSA. Trimming shortened V by 3 bases and J by 0 bases, and 5 bases separated the two germline ends. The CDR3 has 13 amino acids. The CDR3 protein is CASSFRMNTEAFF. The CDR3 DNA follows: TGTGCCAGCAGCTTCCGGATGAACACTGAAGCTTTCTTT.